Sequencing of this T cell receptor (beta chain) was carried out in a study of blood T cells in healthy people across ages. Each sample had at least 6.5 million PBMCs isolated. The length of the CDR3 is 14 residues. Trimming took 9 bases from V and 4 from J, leaving 18 bases between them. Germline V CDR1 and CDR2: MNHEY, SVGEGT. The authors ran a second PCR of roughly 7 to 11 cycles using a sample-barcoded 5' primer and a J-beta primer mix. TCRdb itself ran the 5' RACE reads through MiXCR, one entry per CDR3 protein. Here the sample spans more than 800,000 distinct CDR3 sequences, 29% being singletons.

The sequenced sample was blood. This chain connects TRBV6-2 or TRBV6-3 to TRBJ1-2, with D unresolved. The sequence came from a woman of 80 years or more in good health. CDR3 coding DNA: TGTGCCAGTGACAATGGAGTGGAAGGCTATGGCTACACCTTC. Its protein is CASDNGVEGYGYTF.